The next 13 T cell receptor beta chains were all read from a single sample in a study of blood T cell repertoires in COVID-19. Produced via immunoSEQ multiplex PCR; TCRdb's table is partial and in-frame only. The sample yields roughly 250,000 clones, about nine tenths seen once. The sample was PBMCs or T cells enriched from blood (not recorded which). Receptor source: a man in his fifties or sixties who had been exposed to COVID-19.

The gene calls are TRBV5-1 and TRBJ2-1; possible D gene TRBD1, 5 bases. V was clipped by 0 bases and J by 0 bases, with 10 bases between them. CDR1 SGHRS and CDR2 YFSETQ come from the germline V gene. CDR3 length equals 16 residues. CDR3 loop: CASSLGQFSSYNEQFF. The CDR3 region has the DNA TGCGCCAGCAGCTTGGGACAGTTTAGCTCCTACAATGAGCAGTTCTTC.

The chain carries TRBV10-3 and TRBJ2-5; D perhaps matches TRBD1 (6 bases). Trimming pared 6 bases from V and 0 bases from J, leaving 8 bases between. The germline gives CDR1 ENHRY, CDR2 SYGVKD. This CDR3 has 13 amino acids. The CDR3 spells CAIRTGNQETQYF. In DNA, the CDR3 is TGTGCCATCAGAACAGGGAACCAAGAGACCCAGTACTTC.

This chain joins TRBV28 and TRBJ2-1; a possible D gene is TRBD2 (6 bases). V shed 2 bases and J shed 0 bases, with 14 bases lying between them. Germline V lookup: CDR1 MDHEN, CDR2 SYDVKM. The CDR3 length is 17 residues. The DNA of the CDR3 is TGTGCCAGCAGTTTAGCGGGGAACACCCTCTCCTACAATGAGCAGTTCTTC. Translated, it gives CASSLAGNTLSYNEQFF.

The chain recombines TRBV28 with TRBJ2-2, with 7 nucleotides matching TRBD2. V shed 7 bases, J shed 5 bases, and the junction held 10 bases outside the gene matches. The germline V gene encodes CDR1 MDHEN and CDR2 SYDVKM. The length of the CDR3 is 15 residues. As DNA, the CDR3 is TGTGCCAGCACCAAGGGAGGGGATGGGACCGGGGAGCTGTTTTTT. This gives the protein CASTKGGDGTGELFF.

The genes are TRBV6-6 and TRBJ2-2; D call uncertain. The germline CDR1 and CDR2 sequences are MNHNY and SVGAGI (reference sequence). The CDR3 length is 12 residues. The V end was cut by 3 bases, the J end by 6 bases, with 5 bases between. The CDR3: CASSYGPGELFF. Written as DNA, the CDR3 is TGTGCCAGCAGTTATGGGCCCGGGGAGCTGTTTTTT.

V is TRBV10-3 and J is TRBJ1-5; a possible D gene is TRBD1 (6 bases). This CDR3 has 18 amino acids. The V and J ends lost 0 bases and 6 bases respectively, with 21 bases between them. CDR1 and CDR2 from the germline V gene are ENHRY and SYGVKD. DNA for the CDR3: TGTGCCATCAGTGAGTCGAAGGTAACACAGGGCAAAAGTCAGCCCCAGCATTTT. It is translated as CAISESKVTQGKSQPQHF.

The chain links TRBV29-1 to TRBJ2-6, with D uncertain. Germline V gives CDR1 SQVTM, CDR2 ANQGSEA. V was shortened by 2 bases and J by 0 bases, with 5 bases between the two germline ends. The length of the CDR3 is 14 residues. CDR3 in amino acids: CSVELSSGANVLTF. The DNA of the CDR3 is TGCAGCGTTGAATTGAGCTCTGGGGCCAACGTCCTGACTTTC.

V gene TRBV20-1 combines with J gene TRBJ1-1; 7 bases are a match to TRBD1. Germline CDR1 and CDR2: DFQATT and SNEGSKA (reference sequence). This CDR3 region has 14 residues. The J segment lost 8 bases and the V segment lost 4 bases, leaving 13 bases of the junction unmatched. The CDR3 spells CSANEQGILAEAFF. CDR3 in DNA: TGCAGTGCTAATGAACAGGGGATTTTAGCCGAAGCTTTCTTT.

V usage is TRBV7-2 and J usage is TRBJ1-1; 7 bases are a match to TRBD1. J was trimmed by 5 bases and V by 1 base; bases with no gene match: 7. Germline values: CDR1 SGHTA, CDR2 FQGNSA. The CDR3 loop spans 15 amino acids. CDR3 protein: CASSLGPRGLTEAFF. The CDR3 DNA sequence: TGTGCCAGCAGCTTAGGTCCCAGGGGGTTGACTGAAGCTTTCTTT.

This rearrangement joins TRBV2 to TRBJ1-5; D is uncertain. Germline V gives CDR1 SNHLY, CDR2 FYNNEI. V lost 6 bases, J lost 7 bases, and 13 bases lay in between. This CDR3 contains 13 residues. CDR3 sequence (DNA): TGTGCCAGCAGCCCTCCGGGGTCCCAGCCCCAGCATTTT. This translates into CASSPPGSQPQHF.

The J gene is TRBJ1-3, the V gene TRBV5-1, with D maybe TRBD1 (6 bases). Germline CDR1 SGHRS, CDR2 YFSETQ. Deletions cut 4 bases from V and 1 base from J, with 12 bases between. This CDR3 comprises 15 residues. The CDR3 region has the DNA TGCGCCAGCAGCACCCAAACAGGGTCTGGAAACACCATATATTTT. It encodes CASSTQTGSGNTIYF.

The genes are TRBV28 and TRBJ1-5, with a weak D call TRBD1 (5 bases). Germline loops: CDR1 MDHEN, CDR2 SYDVKM. Trimming left V 3 bases short and J 3 bases short, with 15 bases between. CDR3 length equals 16 residues. In nucleotides, the CDR3 is TGTGCCAGCAGTTTCGTTTCGGGGGTGGACAATCAGCCCCAGCATTTT. This sequence encodes CASSFVSGVDNQPQHF.

This chain links TRBV11-3 with TRBJ2-7; the match to TRBD2 covers 7 bases. The ends lost 5 bases at V and 4 bases at J; junction bases unmatched: 17. The CDR3 runs 17 residues. Germline V gene sequence: CDR1 SGHNT, CDR2 YENEEA. Here the CDR3 reads CASSQAGSKLITYEQYV. The DNA of the CDR3 is TGTGCCAGCAGCCAAGCGGGATCCAAACTGATTACTTACGAGCAGTACGTC.